Below, 31 T cell receptor beta chains from the same sample are listed, as sequenced in a study of technical replicates of blood from a few donors. The repertoire was sequenced with immunoSEQ multiplex PCR; TCRdb's copy has only in-frame clones and lacks some. The table records 85,000 to 100,000 clones, 95% of them present only once. Sequenced input: T cells isolated from PBMCs. The source is a human donor in good health.

The chain joins TRBV11-3 to TRBJ1-4; possibly TRBD1 for D (5 bases). Trimming pared 5 bases from V and 3 bases from J, leaving 10 bases between. There are 14 residues in the CDR3. Germline V lookup: CDR1 SGHNT, CDR2 YENEEA. The CDR3 nucleotides read TGTGCCAGCAGCCAAACAGGACCTAATGAAAAACTGTTTTTT. Amino acid sequence: CASSQTGPNEKLFF.

The chain carries TRBV5-1 and TRBJ1-1; D is perhaps TRBD1 (6 bases). Trimming stripped 4 bases from V and 5 bases from J, with 12 bases between. The CDR3 is made up of 13 amino acids. Germline CDR1 reads SGHRS; CDR2 reads YFSETQ. CDR3 amino acids: CASSPGGQTEAFF. The CDR3 DNA reads TGCGCCAGCAGCCCGGGGGGCCAGACTGAAGCTTTCTTT.

This chain joins TRBV7-6 and TRBJ2-1; 9 bases are a match to TRBD2. The CDR3 loop spans 15 amino acids. Trimming took 5 bases from V and 6 from J; bases not matched to a gene: 8. Germline V gene data show CDR1 as SGHVS and CDR2 as FNYEAQ. CDR3 bases: TGTGCCAGCAGCGGAGGGACTAGCTTTGGCAATGAGCAGTTCTTC. This encodes CASSGGTSFGNEQFF.

V is TRBV11-2 and J is TRBJ2-2; unclear D gene. Trimming pared 4 bases from V and 2 bases from J, leaving 5 bases between. Germline V gene data show CDR1 as SGHAT and CDR2 as FQNNGV. The CDR3 runs 13 residues. CDR3 protein: CASSSQNTGELFF. The CDR3 coding sequence is TGTGCCAGCAGCTCACAAAACACCGGGGAGCTGTTTTTT.

The chain joins TRBV9 to TRBJ2-7, with D possibly matching TRBD2 (6 bases). Per germline, CDR1 SGDLS and CDR2 YYNGEE. V was shortened by 3 bases and J by 1 base, with 14 bases between the two germline ends. This CDR3 spans 15 amino acids. CDR3 sequence (DNA): TGTGCCAGCAGCGAAGTAGGGGACTGGTCCTACGAGCAGTACTTC. It specifies CASSEVGDWSYEQYF.

The rearrangement uses TRBV28 and TRBJ1-1; no definite D call. There are 12 residues in the CDR3. V was cut by 3 bases and J by 1 base, with 3 bases left in between. Germline values: CDR1 MDHEN, CDR2 SYDVKM. The CDR3 reads CASSFRNTEAFF. CDR3 in DNA: TGTGCCAGCAGTTTCAGGAACACTGAAGCTTTCTTT. Together with reference TRBV28 and TRBJ1-1, the CDR3 gives the full variable domain: DVKVTQSSRYLVKRTGEKVFLECVQDMDHENMFWYRQDPGLGLRLIYFSYDVKMKEKGDIPEGYSVSREKKERFSLILESASTNQTSMYLCASSFRNTEAFFGQGTRLTVV.

The J gene is TRBJ1-1, the V gene TRBV19; 9 nucleotides line up with TRBD1. Germline CDR1 and CDR2: LNHDA and SQIVND (reference sequence). Trimming at V came to 6 bases and at J to 1 base, leaving 6 bases not matched to a gene. CDR3 length: 15 residues. The CDR3 coding sequence is TGTGCCAGTAGCCCTGGACAGGGGCCGAACACTGAAGCTTTCTTT. This encodes CASSPGQGPNTEAFF.

The chain has TRBV18 and TRBJ2-7, with 7 bases matching TRBD1. Germline V lookup: CDR1 KGHSH, CDR2 LQKENI. This CDR3 has 14 amino acids. The J segment lost 2 bases and the V segment lost 3 bases, leaving 4 bases of the junction unmatched. The CDR3 DNA reads as TGTGCCAGCTCACCGACAGGGTCCGCCTACGAGCAGTACTTC. The encoded protein is CASSPTGSAYEQYF.

The chain has TRBV5-1 and TRBJ2-5, with 7 bases identical to TRBD2. Germline V gives CDR1 SGHRS, CDR2 YFSETQ. After removal of 1 base from V and 3 bases from J, the junction contained 3 bases not matched to a gene. The CDR3 is 14 amino acids. The CDR3: CASSLLAGEETQYF. CDR3 coding DNA: TGCGCCAGCAGCTTGTTGGCGGGAGAAGAGACCCAGTACTTC.

V gene TRBV4-1 combines with J gene TRBJ1-5; 8 bases line up with TRBD1. V was clipped by 3 bases and J by 11 bases; unmatched bases: 12. Germline V gene sequence: CDR1 MGHRA, CDR2 YSYEKL. There are 15 residues in the CDR3. The CDR3: CASSQPGQGTGAQHF. The CDR3 bases are TGCGCCAGCAGCCAGCCCGGACAGGGTACGGGCGCCCAGCATTTT.

The chain uses TRBV4-1 and TRBJ2-7, with 7 bases aligning to TRBD2. CDR3 length: 13 amino acids. The germline V gene has CDR1 MGHRA and CDR2 YSYEKL. The junction had 11 bases not matched to a gene; V was cut back by 2 bases and J by 13 bases. CDR3 sequence (DNA): TGCGCCAGCAGCCAAACAACCCGGGACTATTTCTACTTC. It translates to CASSQTTRDYFYF.

V is TRBV28 and J is TRBJ2-1, with 9 bases fitting TRBD1. This CDR3 region has 14 residues. Germline V lookup: CDR1 MDHEN, CDR2 SYDVKM. With V trimmed by 10 bases and J by 8 bases, 12 bases remained unmatched. CDR3 region: CATGISGQGYEQFF. The CDR3 DNA sequence: TGTGCCACCGGAATATCGGGACAGGGCTATGAGCAGTTCTTC.

This chain connects TRBV2 to TRBJ2-2, with TRBD1 matching 10 bases. Germline trimming cut 4 bases from V and 4 bases from J; bases unmatched to any gene: 0. This CDR3 contains 14 residues. Germline values: CDR1 SNHLY, CDR2 FYNNEI. CDR3 coding DNA: TGTGCCAGCAGTGGGACAGGGGGCACCGGGGAGCTGTTTTTT. Its protein product is CASSGTGGTGELFF.

This chain connects TRBV28 to TRBJ2-2; perhaps TRBD1 as D (6 bases). Germline assignment: CDR1 MDHEN and CDR2 SYDVKM. V dropped 4 bases and J dropped 6 bases, with 12 bases sitting between them. CDR3 length equals 14 residues. The CDR3 loop is CASSSYRVPGELFF. The CDR3 bases are TGTGCCAGCAGTTCTTACAGGGTCCCCGGGGAGCTGTTTTTT.

In its sample, this clone was seen once. The chain has TRBV29-1 and TRBJ2-7, with D possibly TRBD2 on 7 matching bases. In germline, CDR1 is SQVTM, CDR2 ANQGSEA. Trimming pared 6 bases from V and 3 bases from J, leaving 12 bases between. The CDR3 runs to 12 residues. Here the CDR3 reads CSVGGGGYEQYF. CDR3 DNA: TGCAGCGTCGGAGGGGGGGGCTACGAGCAGTACTTC.

The chain couples TRBV5-8 to TRBJ2-7; a possible D gene is TRBD2 (6 bases). The CDR3 spans 13 residues. Germline V gene lookup returns CDR1 SGHTS and CDR2 YDEGEE. Trimming removed 2 bases from V and 3 bases from J, with 9 bases in between. This CDR3 is CASSLGGNYEQYF. In DNA, the CDR3 is TGTGCCAGCAGCTTAGGCGGGAACTACGAGCAGTACTTC.

The rearrangement uses TRBV30 and TRBJ2-7; 9 nucleotides match TRBD1. This CDR3 comprises 19 residues. With V trimmed by 2 bases and J by 3 bases, 20 bases remained unmatched. CDR1 is GTSNPN and CDR2 is SVGIG in the germline V gene (reference sequence). The CDR3 region has the DNA TGTGCCTGGAGTATACCCTCGGGGACAGGGAGGGGGTCGGTCTACGAGCAGTACTTC. The encoded protein is CAWSIPSGTGRGSVYEQYF.

J is TRBJ1-5 and V is TRBV6-1; D call uncertain. V shed 4 bases and J shed 1 base, with 14 bases lying between them. This CDR3 is 16 amino acids long. Germline values: CDR1 MNHNS, CDR2 SASEGT. CDR3 in DNA: TGTGCCAGCAGTGGAGGACTCTTATCCAGCAATCAGCCCCAGCATTTT. Translated: CASSGGLLSSNQPQHF.

The chain employs TRBV7-9 and TRBJ1-1, with 8 nucleotides matching TRBD1. With V trimmed by 5 bases and J by 0 bases, 5 bases remained unmatched. Germline V gene lookup returns CDR1 SEHNR and CDR2 FQNEAQ (reference sequence). This CDR3 contains 15 residues. CDR3 loop: CASSLGDRMNTEAFF. The CDR3 coding sequence is TGTGCCAGCAGCCTGGGGGACAGGATGAACACTGAAGCTTTCTTT.

The chain couples TRBV6-5 to TRBJ2-7; a weak D match, TRBD1 (6 bases). The CDR3 runs 15 residues. V gave up 0 bases and J gave up 2 bases, with 11 bases separating them. In germline, CDR1 is MNHEY, CDR2 SVGAGI. The CDR3 bases are TGTGCCAGCAGTTACTCGTGGGACACTACCTACGAGCAGTACTTC. Translation gives CASSYSWDTTYEQYF.

V usage is TRBV9 and J usage is TRBJ2-7; D remains unclear. CDR3 length: 13 amino acids. Germline V gene sequence: CDR1 SGDLS, CDR2 YYNGEE. The germline V and J ends were trimmed by 0 bases and 5 bases, with 9 bases remaining between them. As DNA, the CDR3 is TGTGCCAGCAGCGTAGCTACAGAGCACGAGCAGTACTTC. Protein product: CASSVATEHEQYF.

The chain recombines TRBV18 with TRBJ2-6, with D tentatively TRBD2 (5 bases). Looked up from germline, CDR1 is KGHSH and CDR2 is LQKENI. CDR3 length: 17 residues. Trimming took 6 bases from V and 0 from J, leaving 15 bases between them. The CDR3 loop is CASSPNLLGSGANVLTF. DNA of the CDR3: TGTGCCAGCTCGCCAAATTTACTAGGCTCTGGGGCCAACGTCCTGACTTTC.

Only one count was recorded for this clone. The chain couples TRBV27 to TRBJ2-1; TRBD2 matches at 7 bases. CDR1 and CDR2 (germline): MNHEY, SMNVEV (reference sequence). The V and J ends lost 3 bases and 1 base, in that order; junction bases with no gene match: 6. The CDR3 is 16 amino acids. In nucleotides, the CDR3 is TGTGCCAGCAGTTTCGGGGGGTGGATTTCCTACAATGAGCAGTTCTTC. Protein sequence: CASSFGGWISYNEQFF.

The V call is TRBV11-3, the J call TRBJ2-7, with D possibly matching TRBD1 (6 bases). The CDR3 is 18 amino acids. V shed 5 bases and J shed 4 bases, with 27 bases lying between them. Looked up from germline, CDR1 is SGHNT and CDR2 is YENEEA. The CDR3 sequence is CASSPSPVDSLLPYEQYF. The CDR3 DNA reads as TGTGCCAGCAGCCCATCCCCGGTGGACAGCCTTCTACCTTACGAGCAGTACTTC.

This chain uses TRBV10-3 with TRBJ2-7, with D possibly TRBD1 on 5 matching bases. The V gene's germline CDR1 is ENHRY and CDR2 SYGVKD. Trimming cost V 8 bases and J 4 bases, with 15 bases left between them. The CDR3 consists of 13 residues. The CDR3 loop reads CAISAGPGYEQYF. The CDR3 nucleotides are TGTGCCATCTCCGCAGGGCCCGGGTACGAGCAGTACTTC.

The genes are TRBV4-1 and TRBJ1-2; weak D call: TRBD1 (6 bases). V lost 0 bases and J lost 4, with 15 bases in between. Germline assignment: CDR1 MGHRA and CDR2 YSYEKL. The CDR3 is 16 amino acids. The chain's CDR3 is CASSQDEGVTPYGYTF. The CDR3, as DNA: TGCGCCAGCAGCCAAGATGAGGGGGTTACTCCCTATGGCTACACCTTC.

In its sample, this clone was seen a few times. This sequence joins TRBV6-5 and TRBJ1-1; the D gene is possibly TRBD1 (5 bases). The CDR3 sequence is 14 residues long. V gave up 1 base and J gave up 1 base, with 7 bases separating them. The germline V gene has CDR1 MNHEY and CDR2 SVGAGI. This CDR3 reads CASSYWQGNTEAFF. The DNA for the CDR3 is TGTGCCAGCAGTTACTGGCAGGGGAACACTGAAGCTTTCTTT.

The chain has TRBV6-1 and TRBJ2-5, with 9 bases fitting TRBD1. V dropped 10 bases and J dropped 6; count of bases not matched to a gene: 15. The germline gives CDR1 MNHNS, CDR2 SASEGT. This CDR3 has 15 amino acids. CDR3 loop: CATQYPEDRGKTQYF. In DNA form, the CDR3 reads TGTGCCACCCAGTATCCCGAGGACAGGGGTAAGACCCAGTACTTC.

V is TRBV5-1 and J is TRBJ2-1; no clear D gene. V shed 1 base and J shed 6 bases, with 8 bases lying between them. The CDR3 is 13 amino acids. Germline values: CDR1 SGHRS, CDR2 YFSETQ. This CDR3 is CASSLFLFNEQFF. The CDR3 bases are TGCGCCAGCAGCTTGTTCCTCTTCAATGAGCAGTTCTTC.

V and J are TRBV7-2 and TRBJ2-5, with D uncertain. The CDR3 has 14 residues. V was cut by 5 bases and J by 3 bases, with 13 bases left in between. CDR1 is SGHTA, CDR2 FQGNSA, per germline. The CDR3 reads CASSPWANKETQYF. CDR3 nucleotides: TGTGCCAGCAGCCCTTGGGCGAATAAAGAGACCCAGTACTTC.

The chain carries TRBV25-1 and TRBJ1-4; D might be TRBD1 (5 bases). CDR3 length: 13 residues. Germline CDR1 is MGHDK and CDR2 is SYGVNS. The V end lost 2 bases, the J end lost 8 bases, and 9 bases lay between the germline ends. Here the CDR3 DNA reads TGTGCCAGCAGTGAACAGGGTAGGGAAAAACTGTTTTTT. Encoded protein: CASSEQGREKLFF. Based on the CDR3 plus reference TRBV25-1 and TRBJ1-4, the full variable domain is EADIYQTPRYLVIGTGKKITLECSQTMGHDKMYWYQQDPGMELHLIHYSYGVNSTEKGDLSSESTVSRIRTEHFPLTLESARPSHTSQYLCASSEQGREKLFFGSGTQLSVL.